The T cell receptor (beta chain) described here comes from a study of shared clonotypes between healthy human individuals. The overall study: Donors were two women and a few men aged 18 to 49. Overall study results and limits: Shared clonotypes across all four donors exceeded non-shared ones in generation probability. Compared with memory subsets, naive subsets generally had larger estimated richness.

Points on this clone: The antigen remains undetermined.

Some clones are missing from TCRdb's copy, which holds only in-frame ones; the method was immunoSEQ multiplex PCR. There are some 2,100,000 clones in the sample; approximately 96% occur only once, and more than 0.1% lies in the top ten. The study separated CD4+ cells into CD45RA+ naive and CD45RA-negative memory subsets. The clonotype comes from a man younger than 35 in good health. Sequencing was done on a sample of naive CD4+ T cells sorted from blood. Subset reported: CD45RA+ positively selected.

The CDR3 loop reads CASSLKGASDYEQYF. DNA for the CDR3: TGTGCCAGCAGCTTGAAAGGGGCTAGCGACTACGAGCAGTACTTC. The chain recombines TRBV5-4 with TRBJ2-7; maybe TRBD2 (6 bases). Germline loops: CDR1 SGHNT, CDR2 YYREEE (reference sequence). This CDR3 is 15 amino acids long. Trimming cost V 1 base and J 3 bases, with 14 bases left between them.